The source of this T cell receptor (beta chain) is a study of T cell clones after liver transplantation. Whole-study context: Liver transplant recipients had immunosuppression withdrawal attempted within 2 years. A pre-transplant mixed lymphocyte reaction with TCRbeta sequencing defined graft-donor-reactive clones followed in post-transplant blood.

The CDR3 has 14 residues. Germline V lookup: CDR1 SGHRS, CDR2 YFSETQ. Trimming shortened V by 2 bases and J by 3 bases, and 11 bases separated the two germline ends. Using immunoSEQ multiplex PCR, the repertoire was profiled, and TCRdb retains in-frame clones only, with some absent. Of approximately 51,000 clones in the sample, roughly 90% were seen once. The TCR sequence derives from a human patient who received a liver transplant. Part of the T cell pool may stem from the graft donor. V and J are TRBV5-1 and TRBJ1-1, with D possibly being TRBD1 (6 bases). Source: CD8+ T cells from blood, taken 12 months after liver transplant. CDR3 DNA sequence: TGCGCCAGCAGCTTCAGGGGTATGGACACTGAAGCTTTCTTT. Encoded protein: CASSFRGMDTEAFF.